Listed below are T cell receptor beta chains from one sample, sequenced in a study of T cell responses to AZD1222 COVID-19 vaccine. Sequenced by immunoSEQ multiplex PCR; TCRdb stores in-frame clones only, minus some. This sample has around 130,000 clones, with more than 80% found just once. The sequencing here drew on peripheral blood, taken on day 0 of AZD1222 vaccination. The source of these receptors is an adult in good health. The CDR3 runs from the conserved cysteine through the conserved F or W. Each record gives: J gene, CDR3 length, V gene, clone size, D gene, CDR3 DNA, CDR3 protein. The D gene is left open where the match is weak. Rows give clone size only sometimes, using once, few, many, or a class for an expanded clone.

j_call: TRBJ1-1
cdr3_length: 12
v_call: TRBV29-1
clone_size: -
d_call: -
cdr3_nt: TGCAGCGTTGAAACAGGGACGGGTCTGGCTTTCTTT
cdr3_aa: CSVETGTGLAFF

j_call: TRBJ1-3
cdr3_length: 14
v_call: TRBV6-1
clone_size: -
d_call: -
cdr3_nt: TGTGCCAGCAGTGAAAGGACAGCTGGAAACACCATATATTTT
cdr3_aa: CASSERTAGNTIYF

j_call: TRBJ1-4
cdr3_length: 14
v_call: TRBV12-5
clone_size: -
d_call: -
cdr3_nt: TGTGCTAGTGGTCCGGGGGGGATCGAAGAAAAACTGTTTTTT
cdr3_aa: CASGPGGIEEKLFF

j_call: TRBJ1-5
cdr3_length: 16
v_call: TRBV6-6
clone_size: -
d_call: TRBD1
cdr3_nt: TGTGCCAGCAGCCCTGCCGACAGGGTAAGCAATCAGCCCCAGCATTTT
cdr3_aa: CASSPADRVSNQPQHF

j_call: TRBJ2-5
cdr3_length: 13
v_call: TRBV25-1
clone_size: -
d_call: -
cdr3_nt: TGTGCCAGCAGTGTAGTGGGATTAGAGACCCAGTACTTC
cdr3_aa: CASSVVGLETQYF

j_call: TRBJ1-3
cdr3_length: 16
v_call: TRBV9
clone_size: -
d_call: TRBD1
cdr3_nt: TGTGCCAGCAGCTCCTCGACCGGGACAGGGGCGGACACCATATATTTT
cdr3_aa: CASSSSTGTGADTIYF

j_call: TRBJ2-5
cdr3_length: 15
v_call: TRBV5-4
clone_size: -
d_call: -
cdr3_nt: TGTGCCAGCAGCCCGGACGTCTCCCTGGGGGAGACCCAGTACTTC
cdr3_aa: CASSPDVSLGETQYF

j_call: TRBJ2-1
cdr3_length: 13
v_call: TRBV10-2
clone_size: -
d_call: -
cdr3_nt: TGCGCCAGCAGTGTGAGAGGGGCCGGGGAGCAGTTCTTC
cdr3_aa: CASSVRGAGEQFF

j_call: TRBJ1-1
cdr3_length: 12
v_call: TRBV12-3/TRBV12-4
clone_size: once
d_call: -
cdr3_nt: TGTGCCAGCAGTTTAAGGGACCGTCGAGCTTTCTTT
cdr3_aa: CASSLRDRRAFF

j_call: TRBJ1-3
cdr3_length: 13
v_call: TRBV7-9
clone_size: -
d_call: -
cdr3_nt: TGTGCCAGCAGCTTTAGTGGTGAAAACACCATATATTTT
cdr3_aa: CASSFSGENTIYF

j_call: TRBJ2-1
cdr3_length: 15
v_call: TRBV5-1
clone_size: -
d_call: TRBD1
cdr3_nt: TGCGCCAGCAGCTGGACCGGGACAGGGACTAATGAGCAGTTCTTC
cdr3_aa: CASSWTGTGTNEQFF

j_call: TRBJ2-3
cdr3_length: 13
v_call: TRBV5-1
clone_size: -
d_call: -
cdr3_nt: TGCGCCAGCAGCTACCGGACAGCAGATACGCAGTATTTT
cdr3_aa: CASSYRTADTQYF

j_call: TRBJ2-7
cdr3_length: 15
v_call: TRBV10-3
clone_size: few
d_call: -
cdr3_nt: TGTGCCATCAGTGAAAGGCAGGGGCCGCCCTACGAGCAGTACTTC
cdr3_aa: CAISERQGPPYEQYF

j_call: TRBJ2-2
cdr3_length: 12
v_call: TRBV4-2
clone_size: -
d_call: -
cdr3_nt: TGTGCCAGCAGCCAAGTGACCGGGGAGCTGTTTTTT
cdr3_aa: CASSQVTGELFF

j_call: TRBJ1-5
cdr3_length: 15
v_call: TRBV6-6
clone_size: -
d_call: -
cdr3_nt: TGTGCCAGCAGTTACTCAGGACGGGGGAATCAGCCCCAGCATTTT
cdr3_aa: CASSYSGRGNQPQHF

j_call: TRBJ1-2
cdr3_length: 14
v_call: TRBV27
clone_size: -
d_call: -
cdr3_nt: TGTGCCAACACTCCCATCGAGGAGGCCTATGGCTACACCTTC
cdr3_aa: CANTPIEEAYGYTF

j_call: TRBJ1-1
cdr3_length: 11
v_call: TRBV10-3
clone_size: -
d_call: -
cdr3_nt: TGTGCCATCAGTGATTTAGATGTAGCTTTCTTT
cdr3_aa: CAISDLDVAFF

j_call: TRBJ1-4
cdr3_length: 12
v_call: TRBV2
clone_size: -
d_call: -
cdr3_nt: TGTGCCAGCAAGCCGGCAAACGAAAAACTGTTTTTT
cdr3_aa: CASKPANEKLFF

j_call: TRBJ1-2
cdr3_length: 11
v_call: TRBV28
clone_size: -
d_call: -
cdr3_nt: TGTGCCAGCAGTTTCACGGGGGGCTACACCTTC
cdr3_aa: CASSFTGGYTF

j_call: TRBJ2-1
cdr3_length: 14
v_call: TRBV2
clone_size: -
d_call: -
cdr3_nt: TGTGCCAGCGGCCTTGGGCGGAAATACAATGAGCAGTTCTTC
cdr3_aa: CASGLGRKYNEQFF

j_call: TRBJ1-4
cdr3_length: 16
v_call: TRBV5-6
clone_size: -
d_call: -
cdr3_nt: TGTGCCAGCAGCTTGGGGCCTGGGCAGTGGGGTGAAAAACTGTTTTTT
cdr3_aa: CASSLGPGQWGEKLFF

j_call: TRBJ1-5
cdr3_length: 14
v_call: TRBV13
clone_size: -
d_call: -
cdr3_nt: TGTGCCAGCAGCTTAGGGACAGGTTATCAGCCCCAGCATTTT
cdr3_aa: CASSLGTGYQPQHF

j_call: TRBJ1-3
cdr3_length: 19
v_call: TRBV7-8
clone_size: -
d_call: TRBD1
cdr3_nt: TGTGCCAGCAGCTTAGGGCGTCCCGGACAGGCCAACCATGGAAACACCATATATTTT
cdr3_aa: CASSLGRPGQANHGNTIYF

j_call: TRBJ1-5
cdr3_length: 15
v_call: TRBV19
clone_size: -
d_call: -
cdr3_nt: TGTGCCAGTACCCCCAGCCTGGGAAGCAATCAGCCCCAGCATTTT
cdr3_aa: CASTPSLGSNQPQHF

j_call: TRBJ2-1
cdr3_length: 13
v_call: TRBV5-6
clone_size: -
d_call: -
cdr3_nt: TGTGCCAGCAGCAAAGACAGGGCCAGGAGGGGTTTCTTC
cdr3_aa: CASSKDRARRGFF

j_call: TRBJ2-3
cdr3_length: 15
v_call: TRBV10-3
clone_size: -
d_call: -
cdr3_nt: TGTGCCATCGGAACAGGGCCAGGAGGCACAGATACGCAGTATTTT
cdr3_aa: CAIGTGPGGTDTQYF

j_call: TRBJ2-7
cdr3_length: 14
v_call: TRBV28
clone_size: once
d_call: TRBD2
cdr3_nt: TGTGCCAGCAGCCTCTTAGCGGGAGTCGGCGAGCAGTACTTC
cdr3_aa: CASSLLAGVGEQYF

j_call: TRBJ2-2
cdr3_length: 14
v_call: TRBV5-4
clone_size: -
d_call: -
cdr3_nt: TGTGCCAGCAGCAGAGGCGGGGTTACCGGGGAGCTGTTTTTT
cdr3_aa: CASSRGGVTGELFF

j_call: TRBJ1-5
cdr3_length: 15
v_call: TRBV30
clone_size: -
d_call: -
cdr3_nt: TGTGCCTGGAGTGTCGGGGGTTCGGGGAATCAGCCCCAGCATTTT
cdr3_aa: CAWSVGGSGNQPQHF

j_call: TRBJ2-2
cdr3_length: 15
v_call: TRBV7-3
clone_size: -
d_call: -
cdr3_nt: TGTGCCAGCAGCCTCGGGGACTTTGGCACCGGGGAGCTGTTTTTT
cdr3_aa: CASSLGDFGTGELFF

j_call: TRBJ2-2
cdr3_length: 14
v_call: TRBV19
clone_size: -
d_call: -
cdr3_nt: TGTGCCAGTAGGTCGAATATGCCGACCGGGGAGCTGTTTTTT
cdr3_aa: CASRSNMPTGELFF

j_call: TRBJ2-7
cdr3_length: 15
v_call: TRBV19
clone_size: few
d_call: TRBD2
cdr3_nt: TGTGCCAGTAGTATGAGGCTAGCGGGAGTGGGAGAGCAGTACTTC
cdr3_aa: CASSMRLAGVGEQYF